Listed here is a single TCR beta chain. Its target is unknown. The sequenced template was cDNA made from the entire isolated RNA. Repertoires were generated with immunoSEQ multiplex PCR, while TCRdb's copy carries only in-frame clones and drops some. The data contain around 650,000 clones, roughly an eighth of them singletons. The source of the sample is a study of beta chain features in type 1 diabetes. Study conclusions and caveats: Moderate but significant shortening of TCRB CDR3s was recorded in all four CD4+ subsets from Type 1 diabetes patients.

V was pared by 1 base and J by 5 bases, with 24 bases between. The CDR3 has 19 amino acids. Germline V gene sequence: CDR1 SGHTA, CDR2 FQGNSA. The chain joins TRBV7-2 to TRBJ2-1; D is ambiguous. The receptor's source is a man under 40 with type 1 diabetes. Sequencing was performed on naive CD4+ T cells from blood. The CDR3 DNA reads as TGTGCCAGCAGCTTAGTGAAGACGAGGCCGAGGCCCCTAAACAATGAGCAGTTCTTC. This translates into CASSLVKTRPRPLNNEQFF.